This TCR beta chain comes out of a study of cytomegalovirus exposure and HLA in healthy donors. The germline V gene has CDR1 MNHEY and CDR2 SMNVEV (reference sequence). The CDR3 covers 15 residues. The V gene end was trimmed by 0 bases and the J gene end by 2 bases; junction bases not matched to a gene: 1. With regard to this clone: Its antigen is not identified.

This PCR relied on a set of 60 Vbeta primers and 13 Jbeta primers. Sequencing used immunoSEQ multiplex PCR; TCRdb keeps in-frame clones, though not all of them. Its table records about 200,000 clones. The study's findings and limits: Later analysis reportedly placed an Asian-associated ancestry cluster below the approximately 680-donor mean in N-insertions.

This chain connects TRBV27 to TRBJ2-7, with 10 bases aligning to TRBD2. Sequencing input: PBMCs. The TCR originated in a girl aged 2 to 10 in good health and CMV-seropositive. CDR3 residues: CASSLSSGRAYEQYF. The CDR3 bases are TGTGCCAGCAGTTTATCAAGCGGGAGGGCCTACGAGCAGTACTTC.